The clone carrying this T cell receptor (beta chain) was detected a few times. The antigen is unknown. This specimen belongs to a study of response to subunit inactivated influenza vaccine. Findings of the study overall: It was suggested by the authors that few new T cells are recruited by each seasonal influenza vaccination.

V gave up 1 base and J gave up 4 bases, with 8 bases separating them. The CDR3 loop spans 13 amino acids. Germline V gene sequence: CDR1 SGHDT, CDR2 YYEEEE. In TCRdb, the RT-PCR reads were re-called with MiXCR into one record per CDR3 protein. Among 530,000 or so distinct CDR3 sequences, 12% were seen once, and the ten largest hold roughly 10%. The material was PBMCs from blood, obtained on the day of vaccination. The chain recombines TRBV5-6 with TRBJ2-5; D is tentatively TRBD1 or TRBD2 (5 bases each). The receptor was isolated from a middle-aged man who received an inactivated influenza vaccine. The CDR3 loop is CASSLMGRETQYF. The CDR3 DNA sequence: TGTGCCAGCAGCTTGATGGGACGAGAGACCCAGTACTTC.